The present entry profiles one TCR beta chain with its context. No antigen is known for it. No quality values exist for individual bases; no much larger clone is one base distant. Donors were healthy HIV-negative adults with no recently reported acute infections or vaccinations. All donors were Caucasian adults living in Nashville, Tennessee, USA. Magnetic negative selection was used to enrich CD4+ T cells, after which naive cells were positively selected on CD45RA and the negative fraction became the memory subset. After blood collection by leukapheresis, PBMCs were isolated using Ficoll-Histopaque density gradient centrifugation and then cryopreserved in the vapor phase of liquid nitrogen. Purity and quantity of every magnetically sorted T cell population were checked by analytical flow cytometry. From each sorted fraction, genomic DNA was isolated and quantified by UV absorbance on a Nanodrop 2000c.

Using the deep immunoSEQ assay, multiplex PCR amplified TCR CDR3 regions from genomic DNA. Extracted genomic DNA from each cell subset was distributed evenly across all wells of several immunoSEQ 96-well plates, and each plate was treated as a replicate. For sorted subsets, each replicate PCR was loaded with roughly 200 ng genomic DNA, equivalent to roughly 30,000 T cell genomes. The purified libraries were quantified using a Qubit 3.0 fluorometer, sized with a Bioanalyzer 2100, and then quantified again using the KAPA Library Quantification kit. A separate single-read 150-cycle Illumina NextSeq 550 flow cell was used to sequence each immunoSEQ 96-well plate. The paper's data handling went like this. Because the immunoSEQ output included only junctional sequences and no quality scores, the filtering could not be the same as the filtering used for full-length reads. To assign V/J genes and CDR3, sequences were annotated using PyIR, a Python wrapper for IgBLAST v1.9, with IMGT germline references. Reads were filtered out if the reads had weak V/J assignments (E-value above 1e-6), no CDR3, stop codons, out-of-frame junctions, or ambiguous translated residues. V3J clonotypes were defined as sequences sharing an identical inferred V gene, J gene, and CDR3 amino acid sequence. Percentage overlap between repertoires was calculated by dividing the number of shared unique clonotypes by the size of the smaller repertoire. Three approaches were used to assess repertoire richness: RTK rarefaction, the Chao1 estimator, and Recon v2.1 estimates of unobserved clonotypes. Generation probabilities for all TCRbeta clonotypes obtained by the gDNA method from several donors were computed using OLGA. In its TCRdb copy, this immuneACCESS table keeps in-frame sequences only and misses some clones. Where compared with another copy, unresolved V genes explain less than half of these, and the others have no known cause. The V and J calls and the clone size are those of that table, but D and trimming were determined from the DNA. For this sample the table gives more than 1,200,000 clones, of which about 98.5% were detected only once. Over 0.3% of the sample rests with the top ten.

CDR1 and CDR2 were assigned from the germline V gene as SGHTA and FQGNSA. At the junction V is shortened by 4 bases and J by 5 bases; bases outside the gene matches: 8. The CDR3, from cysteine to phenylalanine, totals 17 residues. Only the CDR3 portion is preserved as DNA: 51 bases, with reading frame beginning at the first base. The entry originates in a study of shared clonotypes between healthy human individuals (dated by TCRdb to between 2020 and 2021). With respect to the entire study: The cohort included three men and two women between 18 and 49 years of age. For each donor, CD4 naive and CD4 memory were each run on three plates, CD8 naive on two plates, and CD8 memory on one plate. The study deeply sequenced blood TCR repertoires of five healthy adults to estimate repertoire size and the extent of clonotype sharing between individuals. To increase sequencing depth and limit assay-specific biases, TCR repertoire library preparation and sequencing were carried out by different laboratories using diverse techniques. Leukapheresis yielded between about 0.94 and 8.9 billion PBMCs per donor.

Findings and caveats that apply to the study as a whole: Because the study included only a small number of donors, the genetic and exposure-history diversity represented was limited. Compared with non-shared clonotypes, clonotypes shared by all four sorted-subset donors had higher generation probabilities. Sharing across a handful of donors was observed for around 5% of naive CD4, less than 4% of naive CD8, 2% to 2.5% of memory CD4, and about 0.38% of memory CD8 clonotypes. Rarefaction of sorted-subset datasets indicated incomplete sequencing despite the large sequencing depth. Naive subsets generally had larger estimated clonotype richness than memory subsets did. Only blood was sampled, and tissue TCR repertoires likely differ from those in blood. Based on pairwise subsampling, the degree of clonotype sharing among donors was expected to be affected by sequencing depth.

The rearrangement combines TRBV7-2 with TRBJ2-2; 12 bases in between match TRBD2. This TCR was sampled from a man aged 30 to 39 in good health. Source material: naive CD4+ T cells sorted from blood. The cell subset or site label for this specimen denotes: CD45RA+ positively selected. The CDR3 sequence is CASSSRLAGVLTGELFF. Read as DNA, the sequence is TGTGCCAGCAGCTCCCGACTAGCGGGAGTTCTAACCGGGGAGCTGTTTTTT.